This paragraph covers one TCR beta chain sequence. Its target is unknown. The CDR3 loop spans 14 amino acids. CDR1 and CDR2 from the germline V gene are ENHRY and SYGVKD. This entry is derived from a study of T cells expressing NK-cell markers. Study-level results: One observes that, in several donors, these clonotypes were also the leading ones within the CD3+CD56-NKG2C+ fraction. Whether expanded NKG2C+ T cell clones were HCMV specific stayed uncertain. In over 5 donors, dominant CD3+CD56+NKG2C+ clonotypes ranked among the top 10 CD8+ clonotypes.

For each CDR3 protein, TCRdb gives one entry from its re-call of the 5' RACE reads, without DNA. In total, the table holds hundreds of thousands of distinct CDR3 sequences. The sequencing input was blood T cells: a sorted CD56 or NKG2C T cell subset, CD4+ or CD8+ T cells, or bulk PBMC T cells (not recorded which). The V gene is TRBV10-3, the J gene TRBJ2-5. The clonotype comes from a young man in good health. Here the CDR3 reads CAISESGSRETQYF.